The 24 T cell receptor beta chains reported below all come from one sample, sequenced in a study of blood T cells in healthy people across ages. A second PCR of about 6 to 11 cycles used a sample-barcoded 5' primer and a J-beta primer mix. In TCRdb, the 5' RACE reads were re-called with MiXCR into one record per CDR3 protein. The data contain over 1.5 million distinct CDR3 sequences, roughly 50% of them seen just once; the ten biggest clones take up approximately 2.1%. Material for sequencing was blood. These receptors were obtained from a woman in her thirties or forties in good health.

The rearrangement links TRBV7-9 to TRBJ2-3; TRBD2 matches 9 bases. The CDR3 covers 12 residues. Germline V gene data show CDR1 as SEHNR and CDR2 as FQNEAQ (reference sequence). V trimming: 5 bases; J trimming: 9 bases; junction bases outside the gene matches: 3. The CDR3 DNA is TGTGCCAGCAGCCAGACTAGCGGAACGCAGTATTTT. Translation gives CASSQTSGTQYF.

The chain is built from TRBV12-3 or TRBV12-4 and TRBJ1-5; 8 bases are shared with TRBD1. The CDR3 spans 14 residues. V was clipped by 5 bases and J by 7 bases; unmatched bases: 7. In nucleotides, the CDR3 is TGTGCCAGCAGTCCCTCGGACAGGGACCAGCCCCAGCATTTT. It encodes CASSPSDRDQPQHF.

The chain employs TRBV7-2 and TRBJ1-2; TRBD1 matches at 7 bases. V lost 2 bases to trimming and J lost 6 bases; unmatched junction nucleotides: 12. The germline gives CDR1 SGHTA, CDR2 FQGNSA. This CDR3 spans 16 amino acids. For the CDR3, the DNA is TGTGCCAGCAGCTTATCTCCGACAGGGTCTACGGATGGCTACACCTTC. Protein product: CASSLSPTGSTDGYTF.

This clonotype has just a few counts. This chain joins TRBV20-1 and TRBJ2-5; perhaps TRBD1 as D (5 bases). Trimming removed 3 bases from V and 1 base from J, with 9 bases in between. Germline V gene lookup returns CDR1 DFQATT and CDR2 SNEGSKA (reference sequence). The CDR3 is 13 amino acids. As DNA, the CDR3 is TGCAGTGCTAGGGAGACAGTCCAAGAGACCCAGTACTTC. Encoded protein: CSARETVQETQYF.

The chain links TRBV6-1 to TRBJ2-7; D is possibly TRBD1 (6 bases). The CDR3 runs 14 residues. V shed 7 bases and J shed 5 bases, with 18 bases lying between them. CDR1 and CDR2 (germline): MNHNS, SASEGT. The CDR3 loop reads CASTTKWQGNEQYF. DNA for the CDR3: TGTGCCAGCACAACAAAATGGCAGGGGAACGAGCAGTACTTC.

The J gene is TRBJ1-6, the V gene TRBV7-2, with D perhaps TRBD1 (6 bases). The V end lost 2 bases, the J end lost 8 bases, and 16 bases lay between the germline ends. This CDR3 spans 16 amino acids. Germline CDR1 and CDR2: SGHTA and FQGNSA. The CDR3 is CASSLSGRGIYSPLHF. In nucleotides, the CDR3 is TGTGCCAGCAGCTTATCAGGCAGGGGAATTTATTCACCCCTCCACTTT.

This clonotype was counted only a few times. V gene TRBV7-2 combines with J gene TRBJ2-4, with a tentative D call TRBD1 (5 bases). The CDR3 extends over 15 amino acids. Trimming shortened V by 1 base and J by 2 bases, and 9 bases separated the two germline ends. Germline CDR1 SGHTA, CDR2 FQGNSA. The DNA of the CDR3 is TGTGCCAGCAGCTTAGTGCAGGGTACCAAAAACATTCAGTACTTC. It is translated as CASSLVQGTKNIQYF.

CDR3: CASSVGLAERVRETQYF. CDR3 bases: TGTGCCAGCAGCGTAGGACTAGCGGAGAGGGTAAGGGAGACCCAGTACTTC. V usage is TRBV9 and J usage is TRBJ2-7; 9 bases match TRBD2. The J call is doubtful: the DNA matches TRBJ2-5 better. Germline CDR1 reads SGDLS; CDR2 reads YYNGEE. The CDR3 runs to 17 residues.

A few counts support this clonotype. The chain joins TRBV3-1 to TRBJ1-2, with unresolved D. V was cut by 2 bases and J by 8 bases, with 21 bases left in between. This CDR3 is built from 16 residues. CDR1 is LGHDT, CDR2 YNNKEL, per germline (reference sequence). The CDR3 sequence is CASSQSRGTSARGYTF. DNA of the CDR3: TGTGCCAGCAGCCAATCTCGAGGAACTTCAGCGCGGGGCTACACCTTC.

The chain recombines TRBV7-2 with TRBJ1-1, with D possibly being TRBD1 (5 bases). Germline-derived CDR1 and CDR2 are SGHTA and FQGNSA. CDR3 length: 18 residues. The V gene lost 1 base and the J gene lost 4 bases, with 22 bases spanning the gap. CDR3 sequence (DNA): TGTGCCAGCAGCTTAGAGGCAATGCGGGGCTGGGGGAGCACTGAAGCTTTCTTT. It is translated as CASSLEAMRGWGSTEAFF.

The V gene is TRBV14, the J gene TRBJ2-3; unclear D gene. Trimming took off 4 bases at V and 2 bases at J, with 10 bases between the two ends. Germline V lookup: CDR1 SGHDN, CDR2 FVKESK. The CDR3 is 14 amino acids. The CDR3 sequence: CASSPSRHTDTQYF. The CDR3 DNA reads TGTGCCAGCAGCCCCTCCCGGCACACAGATACGCAGTATTTT.

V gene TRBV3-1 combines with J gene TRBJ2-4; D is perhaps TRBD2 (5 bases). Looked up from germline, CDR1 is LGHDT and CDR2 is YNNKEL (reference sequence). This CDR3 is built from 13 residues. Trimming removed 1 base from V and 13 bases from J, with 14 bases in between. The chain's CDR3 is CASSQGESWEQYF. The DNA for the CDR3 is TGTGCCAGCAGCCAAGGAGAGTCGTGGGAGCAGTACTTC.

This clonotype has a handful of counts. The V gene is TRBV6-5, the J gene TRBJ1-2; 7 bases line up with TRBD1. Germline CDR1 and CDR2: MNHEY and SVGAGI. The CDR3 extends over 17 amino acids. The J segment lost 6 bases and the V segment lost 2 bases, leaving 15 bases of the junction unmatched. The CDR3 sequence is CASSYRGPHTGDHGYTF. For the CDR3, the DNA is TGTGCCAGCAGTTACCGAGGCCCCCACACAGGGGACCATGGCTACACCTTC.

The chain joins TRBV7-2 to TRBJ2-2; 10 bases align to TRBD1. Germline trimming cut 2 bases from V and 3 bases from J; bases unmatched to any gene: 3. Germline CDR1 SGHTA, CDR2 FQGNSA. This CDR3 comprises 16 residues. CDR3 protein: CASSLTGQGHTGELFF. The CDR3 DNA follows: TGTGCCAGCAGCTTAACGGGACAGGGGCACACCGGGGAGCTGTTTTTT.

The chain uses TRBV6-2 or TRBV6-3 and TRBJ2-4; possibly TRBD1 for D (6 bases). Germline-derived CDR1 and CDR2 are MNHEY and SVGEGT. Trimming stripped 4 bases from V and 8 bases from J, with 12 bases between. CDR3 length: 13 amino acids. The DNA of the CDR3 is TGTGCCAGCAGTTTTGACAGGTGGGACATTCAGTACTTC. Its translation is CASSFDRWDIQYF.

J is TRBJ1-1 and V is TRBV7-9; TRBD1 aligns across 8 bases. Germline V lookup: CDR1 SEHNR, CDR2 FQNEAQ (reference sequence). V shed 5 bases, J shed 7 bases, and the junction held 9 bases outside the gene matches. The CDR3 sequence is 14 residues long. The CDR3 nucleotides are TGTGCCAGCAGCGCACGCAGGGGGCGAGATGAAGCTTTCTTT. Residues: CASSARRGRDEAFF.

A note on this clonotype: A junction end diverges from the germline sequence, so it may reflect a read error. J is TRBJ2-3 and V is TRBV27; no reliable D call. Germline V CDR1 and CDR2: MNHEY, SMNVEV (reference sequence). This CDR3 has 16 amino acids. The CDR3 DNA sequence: TGTGCCATCAGTTACGGGCTCCGAGGTGGGGCAGATACGCAGTATTTT. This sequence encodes CAISYGLRGGADTQYF.

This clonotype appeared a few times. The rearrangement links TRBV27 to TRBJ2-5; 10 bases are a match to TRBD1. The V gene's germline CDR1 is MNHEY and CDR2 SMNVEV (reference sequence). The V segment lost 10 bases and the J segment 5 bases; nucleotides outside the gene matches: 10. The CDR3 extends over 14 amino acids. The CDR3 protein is CATRDRGRGETQYF. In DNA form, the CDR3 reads TGTGCCACCCGGGACAGGGGTAGAGGCGAGACCCAGTACTTC.

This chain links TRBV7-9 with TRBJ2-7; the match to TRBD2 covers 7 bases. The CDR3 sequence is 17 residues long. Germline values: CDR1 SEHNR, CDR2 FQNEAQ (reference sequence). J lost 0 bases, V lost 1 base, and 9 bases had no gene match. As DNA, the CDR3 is TGTGCCAGCAGCTTAGGTGGGGAGGGAACCAGCTCCTACGAGCAGTACTTC. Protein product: CASSLGGEGTSSYEQYF.

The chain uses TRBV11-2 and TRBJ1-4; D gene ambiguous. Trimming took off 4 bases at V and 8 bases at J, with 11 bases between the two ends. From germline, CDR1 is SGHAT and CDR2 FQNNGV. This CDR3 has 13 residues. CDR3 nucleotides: TGTGCCAGCAGCTCCCTCGGGGAAGAAAAACTGTTTTTT. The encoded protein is CASSSLGEEKLFF.

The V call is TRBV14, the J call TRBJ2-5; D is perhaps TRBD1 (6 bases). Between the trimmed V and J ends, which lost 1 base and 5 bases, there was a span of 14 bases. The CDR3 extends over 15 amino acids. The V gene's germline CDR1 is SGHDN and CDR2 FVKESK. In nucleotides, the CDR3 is TGTGCCAGCAGCCAAGGGGACAATGATTGGGAGACCCAGTACTTC. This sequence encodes CASSQGDNDWETQYF.

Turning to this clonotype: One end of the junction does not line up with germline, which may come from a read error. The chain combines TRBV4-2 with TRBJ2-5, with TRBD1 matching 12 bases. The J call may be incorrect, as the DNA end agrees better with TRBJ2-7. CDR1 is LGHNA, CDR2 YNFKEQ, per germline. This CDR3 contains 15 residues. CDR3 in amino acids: CTSSLGTGGINEQYF. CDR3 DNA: TGTACCAGCAGCCTCGGGACAGGGGGCATCAACGAGCAGTACTTC.

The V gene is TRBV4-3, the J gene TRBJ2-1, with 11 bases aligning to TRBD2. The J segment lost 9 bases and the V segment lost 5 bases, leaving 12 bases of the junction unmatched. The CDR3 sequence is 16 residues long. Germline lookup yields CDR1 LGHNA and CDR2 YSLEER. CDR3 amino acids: CASSSRSGTSGGEQFF. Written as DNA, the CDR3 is TGCGCCAGCAGCAGTCGTTCTGGGACTAGCGGTGGTGAGCAGTTCTTC.

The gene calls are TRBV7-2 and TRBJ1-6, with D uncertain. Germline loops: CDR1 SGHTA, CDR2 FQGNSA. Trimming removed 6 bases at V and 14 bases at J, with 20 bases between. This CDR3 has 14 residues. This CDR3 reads CASRPVAPSATLHF. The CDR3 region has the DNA TGTGCCAGCAGACCCGTAGCCCCCTCGGCCACCCTCCACTTT.